This T cell receptor beta chain was recovered during a study of T cell responses to AZD1222 COVID-19 vaccine. Some clones are missing from TCRdb's copy, which holds only in-frame ones; the method was immunoSEQ multiplex PCR. The repertoire includes 100,000 to 120,000 clones, about 85% of them detected once, and 3.2% sits in the top ten. The sample in question was peripheral blood, obtained on day 0 of AZD1222 vaccination. The TCR comes from an adult in good health.

DNA for the CDR3: TGTGCCAGCAGTTTATCTGGCGTCAACACCGGGGAGCTGTTTTTT. Translating it yields CASSLSGVNTGELFF. The chain employs TRBV27 and TRBJ2-2, with D unclear. The V gene lost 0 bases and the J gene lost 2 bases, with 7 bases spanning the gap. The CDR3 has 15 amino acids. Germline V lookup: CDR1 MNHEY, CDR2 SMNVEV (reference sequence).